Below, 19 T cell receptor beta chains from the same sample are listed, as sequenced in a study of vaccination effects on CD4 cells after COVID-19. Subsequent to 10 days of culture, CD4+ T cells were isolated. Their antigen targets remain unknown. Assay used: immunoSEQ multiplex PCR; TCRdb lists only in-frame clones, some missing. The sample consists of more than 40,000 clones, about three quarters of them appearing once. The source was CD4+ T cells from PBMCs cultured without peptide, collected before COVID-19 vaccination. Receptors originate from a human donor who had a prior SARS-CoV-2 infection.

V gene TRBV4-1 combines with J gene TRBJ1-1, with D possibly TRBD1 on 5 matching bases. CDR1 and CDR2 from the germline V gene are MGHRA and YSYEKL. V lost 0 bases, J lost 8 bases, and 10 bases lay in between. This CDR3 is 13 amino acids long. The CDR3 DNA sequence: TGCGCCAGCAGCCAAGATGAGGGGATGGAAGCTTTCTTT. This translates into CASSQDEGMEAFF.

V is TRBV11-3 and J is TRBJ2-5; 7 bases line up with TRBD2. CDR1 SGHNT and CDR2 YENEEA come from the germline V gene. The CDR3 consists of 14 residues. Losses at the gene ends were 5 bases for V and 1 base for J; bases not matched to a gene: 4. CDR3 amino acids: CASSPGLVQETQYF. The CDR3 DNA reads as TGTGCCAGCAGCCCCGGACTAGTCCAAGAGACCCAGTACTTC.

V is TRBV6-5 and J is TRBJ1-5; D is uncertain. V was clipped by 8 bases and J by 7 bases, with 6 bases between them. The CDR3 is made up of 10 amino acids. Per germline, CDR1 MNHEY and CDR2 SVGAGI. In DNA, the CDR3 is TGTGCCAGCGCCCACCAGCCCCAGCATTTT. Protein product: CASAHQPQHF.

V usage is TRBV5-8 and J usage is TRBJ1-5; D is unresolved. Germline V gene sequence: CDR1 SGHTS, CDR2 YDEGEE. V was shortened by 4 bases and J by 7 bases, with 18 bases between the two germline ends. CDR3 length equals 15 residues. CDR3 amino acids: CASSLGVSSIQPQHF. The CDR3 region has the DNA TGTGCCAGCAGCCTAGGTGTCAGCTCGATCCAGCCCCAGCATTTT.

This clone was recorded once. The chain uses TRBV30 and TRBJ2-5, with a weak D call TRBD2 (5 bases). V was clipped by 0 bases and J by 0 bases, with 14 bases between them. This CDR3 is built from 16 residues. The V gene's germline CDR1 is GTSNPN and CDR2 SVGIG (reference sequence). The CDR3 loop is CAWSVLRGTNQETQYF. The CDR3 nucleotides are TGTGCCTGGAGTGTACTTCGGGGTACCAACCAAGAGACCCAGTACTTC.

This rearrangement joins TRBV6-4 to TRBJ1-6; tentative D call: TRBD1 (6 bases). From germline, CDR1 is MRHNA and CDR2 SNTAGT. The CDR3 has 13 amino acids. V lost 4 bases and J 8 bases, leaving 9 bases between the germline ends. CDR3 DNA: TGTGCCAGCAGTGCCTACAGGGATTCACCCCTCCACTTT. Translation: CASSAYRDSPLHF.

The chain employs TRBV19 and TRBJ2-7; weak D call: TRBD1 (5 bases). The germline CDR1 and CDR2 sequences are LNHDA and SQIVND (reference sequence). V dropped 5 bases and J dropped 0 bases, with 14 bases sitting between them. The CDR3 is 15 residues long. The CDR3 loop reads CASSFDSQSSYEQYF. The CDR3 bases are TGTGCCAGTAGTTTCGACAGCCAAAGCTCCTACGAGCAGTACTTC.

This clone has more than one count but fewer than ten. CDR3 nucleotides: TGCGCCAGCAGCCGAAACTCTCCCACACCGGGAACGCACCAGACCCAGTACTTC. Translated: CASSRNSPTPGTHQTQYF. The J gene is TRBJ2-5, the V gene TRBV4-1; D is possibly TRBD2 (5 bases). Germline CDR1 is MGHRA and CDR2 is YSYEKL. The CDR3 extends over 18 amino acids. Trimming stripped 4 bases from V and 6 bases from J, with 27 bases between.

This clone was seen more than once but under ten times. The V gene is TRBV7-9, the J gene TRBJ2-3; 8 bases fit TRBD1. From germline, CDR1 is SEHNR and CDR2 FQNEAQ (reference sequence). This CDR3 has 16 residues. The J segment lost 4 bases and the V segment lost 5 bases, leaving 11 bases of the junction unmatched. The CDR3 coding sequence is TGTGCCAGCAGCGACCCCATCAGGGGGCGTGCAGATACGCAGTATTTT. Translation gives CASSDPIRGRADTQYF.

This sequence joins TRBV7-6 and TRBJ2-7, with D perhaps matching TRBD2 (6 bases). Trimming pared 0 bases from V and 0 bases from J, leaving 18 bases between. Germline-derived CDR1 and CDR2 are SGHVS and FNYEAQ. This CDR3 region has 18 residues. Here the CDR3 reads CASSLAVFGGASSYEQYF. CDR3 nucleotides: TGTGCCAGCAGCTTAGCGGTGTTCGGCGGGGCGAGCTCCTACGAGCAGTACTTC.

V and J are TRBV19 and TRBJ2-5; tentatively, D is TRBD1 or TRBD2 (5 bases each). V was pared by 8 bases and J by 0 bases, with 22 bases between. This CDR3 is 17 amino acids long. Germline V gene lookup returns CDR1 LNHDA and CDR2 SQIVND (reference sequence). As DNA, the CDR3 is TGTGCCAGTTCCCGGGGCACGGAGTTAGGGTACCAAGAGACCCAGTACTTC. Translation gives CASSRGTELGYQETQYF. Looking up the rest from reference TRBV19 and TRBJ2-5 gives the full variable domain: DGGITQSPKYLFRKEGQNVTLSCEQNLNHDAMYWYRQDPGQGLRLIYYSQIVNDFQKGDIAEGYSVSREKKESFPLTVTSAQKNPTAFYLCASSRGTELGYQETQYFGPGTRLLVL.

The chain joins TRBV3-1 (or the pseudogene TRBV3-2) to TRBJ1-5; 7 nucleotides line up with TRBD1. The J segment lost 2 bases and the V segment lost 8 bases, leaving 9 bases of the junction unmatched. The CDR3 is 15 residues long. Germline loops: CDR1 LGHDT, CDR2 YNNKEL (reference sequence). The chain's CDR3 is CASGTRGLGNQPQHF. For the CDR3, the DNA is TGTGCCAGCGGAACAAGGGGGCTTGGCAATCAGCCCCAGCATTTT.

There are a few counts of this clone. The CDR3 coding sequence is TGTGCCAGCAGCCTAGGGGTGCGGCAGGCCGATAACTATGGCTACACCTTC. Residues: CASSLGVRQADNYGYTF. The rearrangement links TRBV11-3 to TRBJ1-2; the D gene is possibly TRBD1 (5 bases). Trimming removed 5 bases from V and 1 base from J, with 20 bases in between. The CDR3 is made up of 17 amino acids. Germline assignment: CDR1 SGHNT and CDR2 YENEEA. Supplemented by reference TRBV11-3 and TRBJ1-2, the full variable domain reads EAGVVQSPRYKIIEKKQPVAFWCNPISGHNTLYWYLQNLGQGPELLIRYENEEAVDDSQLPKDRFSAERLKGVDSTLKIQPAELGDSAVYLCASSLGVRQADNYGYTFGSGTRLTVV.

The chain is built from TRBV18 and TRBJ2-7, with D uncertain. Germline values: CDR1 KGHSH, CDR2 LQKENI. CDR3 length equals 13 residues. V lost 3 bases, J lost 1 base, and 7 bases lay in between. The CDR3, as DNA: TGTGCCAGCTCACCGAGGCAGTCCTACGAGCAGTACTTC. Translation gives CASSPRQSYEQYF.

This sequence joins TRBV6-5 and TRBJ2-3; TRBD2 agrees at 11 bases. Germline V gene sequence: CDR1 MNHEY, CDR2 SVGAGI. The CDR3 length is 15 residues. J gave up 8 bases and V 2 bases, and 6 bases lay outside the gene matches. CDR3 amino acids: CASSYLGTSGGTQYF. The CDR3 nucleotides are TGTGCCAGCAGTTACCTCGGGACTAGCGGCGGTACGCAGTATTTT.

This clone was seen many times. V gene TRBV10-3 combines with J gene TRBJ1-2; 10 bases align to TRBD1. V shed 2 bases and J 3 bases; nucleotides not matched to a gene: 6. The CDR3 has 16 residues. CDR1 is ENHRY, CDR2 SYGVKD, per germline. CDR3 nucleotides: TGTGCCATCAGTGAGGGAGGGGACAGGGGAGACTATGGCTACACCTTC. Translated: CAISEGGDRGDYGYTF.

The chain carries TRBV9 and TRBJ2-3, with TRBD2 matching 7 bases. The V gene's germline CDR1 is SGDLS and CDR2 YYNGEE. This CDR3 has 16 residues. V was clipped by 0 bases and J by 5 bases; unmatched bases: 9. CDR3 region: CASSVDQAGFGDTQYF. CDR3 bases: TGTGCCAGCAGCGTAGATCAAGCGGGGTTTGGAGATACGCAGTATTTT. Full variable domain (missing parts from reference TRBV9 and TRBJ2-3): DSGVTQTPKHLITATGQRVTLRCSPRSGDLSVYWYQQSLDQGLQFLIQYYNGEERAKGNILERFSAQQFPDLHSELNLSSLELGDSALYFCASSVDQAGFGDTQYFGPGTRLTVL.

J is TRBJ2-1 and V is TRBV5-1, with D tentatively TRBD1 or TRBD2 (5 bases each). The CDR3 totals 15 residues. Trimming took 4 bases from V and 1 from J, leaving 12 bases between them. CDR1 and CDR2 (germline): SGHRS, YFSETQ. The DNA for the CDR3 is TGCGCCAGCAGCCCCAGGGAGAGGTCCTACAATGAGCAGTTCTTC. Residues: CASSPRERSYNEQFF.

This clone was counted only a few times. The CDR3: CASRTTGSYEQYF. The DNA of the CDR3 is TGTGCCAGCAGGACTACAGGGTCCTACGAGCAGTACTTC. J is TRBJ2-7 and V is TRBV25-1; D is perhaps TRBD1 (6 bases). V lost 6 bases and J 1 base, leaving 10 bases between the germline ends. The germline V gene has CDR1 MGHDK and CDR2 SYGVNS. This CDR3 has 13 residues.